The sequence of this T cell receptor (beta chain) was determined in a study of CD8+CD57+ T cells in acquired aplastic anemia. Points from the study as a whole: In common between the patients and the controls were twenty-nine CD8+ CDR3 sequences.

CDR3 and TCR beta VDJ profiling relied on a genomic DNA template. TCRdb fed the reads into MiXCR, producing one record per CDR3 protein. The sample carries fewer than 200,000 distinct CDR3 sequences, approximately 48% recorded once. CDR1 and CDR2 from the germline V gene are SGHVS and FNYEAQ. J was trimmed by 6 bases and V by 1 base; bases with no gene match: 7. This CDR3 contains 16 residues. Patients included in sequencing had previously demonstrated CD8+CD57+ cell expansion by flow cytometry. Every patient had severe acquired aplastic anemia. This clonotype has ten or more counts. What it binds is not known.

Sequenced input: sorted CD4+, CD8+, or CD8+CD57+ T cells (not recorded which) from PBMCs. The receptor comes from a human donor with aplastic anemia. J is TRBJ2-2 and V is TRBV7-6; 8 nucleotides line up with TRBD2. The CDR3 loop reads CASSLGSGGVPGELFF. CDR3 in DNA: TGTGCCAGCAGCTTAGGATCGGGGGGGGTGCCCGGGGAGCTGTTTTTT. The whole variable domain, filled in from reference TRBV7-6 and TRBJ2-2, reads GAGVSQSPRYKVTKRGQDVALRCDPISGHVSLYWYRQALGQGPEFLTYFNYEAQQDKSGLPNDRFSAERPEGSISTLTIQRTEQRDSAMYRCASSLGSGGVPGELFFGEGSRLTVL.